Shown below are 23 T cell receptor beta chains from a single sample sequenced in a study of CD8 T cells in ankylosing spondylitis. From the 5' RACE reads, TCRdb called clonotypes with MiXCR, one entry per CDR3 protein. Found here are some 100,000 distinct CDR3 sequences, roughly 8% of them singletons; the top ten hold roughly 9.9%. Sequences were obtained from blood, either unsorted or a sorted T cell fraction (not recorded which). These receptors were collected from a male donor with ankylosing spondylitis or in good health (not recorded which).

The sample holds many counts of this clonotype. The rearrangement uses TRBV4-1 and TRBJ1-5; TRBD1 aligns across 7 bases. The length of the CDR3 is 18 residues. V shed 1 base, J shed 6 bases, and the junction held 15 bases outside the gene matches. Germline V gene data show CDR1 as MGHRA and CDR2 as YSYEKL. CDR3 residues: CASSQVGDRDGLSQPQHF. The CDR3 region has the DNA TGCGCCAGCAGCCAAGTAGGTGACAGGGACGGACTTAGTCAGCCCCAGCATTTT.

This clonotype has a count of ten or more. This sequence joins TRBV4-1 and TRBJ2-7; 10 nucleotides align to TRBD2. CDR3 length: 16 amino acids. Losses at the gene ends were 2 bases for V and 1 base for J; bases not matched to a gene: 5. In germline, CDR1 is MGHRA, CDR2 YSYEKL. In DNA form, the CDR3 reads TGCGCCAGCAGCCAACGCCAGCGGGAGGGTTCCTACGAGCAGTACTTC. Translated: CASSQRQREGSYEQYF.

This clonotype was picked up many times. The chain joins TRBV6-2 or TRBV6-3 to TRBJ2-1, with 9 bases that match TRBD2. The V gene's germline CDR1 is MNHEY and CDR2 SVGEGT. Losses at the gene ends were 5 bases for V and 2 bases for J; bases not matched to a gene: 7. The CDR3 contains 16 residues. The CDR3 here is CASSPGIAGAYNEQFF. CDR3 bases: TGTGCCAGCAGTCCAGGGATAGCGGGAGCCTACAATGAGCAGTTCTTC.

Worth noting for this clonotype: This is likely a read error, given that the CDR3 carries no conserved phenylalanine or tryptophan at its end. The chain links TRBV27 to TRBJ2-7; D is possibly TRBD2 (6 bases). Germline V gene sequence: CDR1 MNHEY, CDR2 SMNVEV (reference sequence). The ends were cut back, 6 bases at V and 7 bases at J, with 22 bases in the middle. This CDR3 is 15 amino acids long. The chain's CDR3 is CASSLAGFGPREQYL. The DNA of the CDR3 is TGTGCCAGCAGCTTGGCGGGGTTCGGTCCTCGGGAGCAGTACCTC.

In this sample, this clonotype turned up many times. CDR3 DNA sequence: TGCGCCAGCAGCCAAGGCTGGGGGCCCACAGATACGCAGTATTTT. Protein: CASSQGWGPTDTQYF. The genes are TRBV4-1 and TRBJ2-3; possible D gene TRBD1, 6 bases. The CDR3 extends over 15 amino acids. Germline assignment: CDR1 MGHRA and CDR2 YSYEKL. Trimming cost V 1 base and J 2 bases, with 10 bases left between them.

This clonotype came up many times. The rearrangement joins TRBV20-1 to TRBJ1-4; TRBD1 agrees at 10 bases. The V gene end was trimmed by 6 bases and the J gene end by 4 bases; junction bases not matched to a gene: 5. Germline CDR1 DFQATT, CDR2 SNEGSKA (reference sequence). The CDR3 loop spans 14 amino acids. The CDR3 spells CSASDRGHNEKLFF. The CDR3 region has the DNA TGCAGTGCCAGCGACAGGGGGCATAATGAAAAACTGTTTTTT.

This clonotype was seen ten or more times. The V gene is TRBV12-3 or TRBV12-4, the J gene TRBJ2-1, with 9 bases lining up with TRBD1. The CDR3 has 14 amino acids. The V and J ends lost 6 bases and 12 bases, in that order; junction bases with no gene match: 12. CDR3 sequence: CASSDIGQGPVQFF. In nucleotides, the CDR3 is TGTGCCAGCAGCGATATAGGACAGGGGCCGGTGCAGTTCTTC.

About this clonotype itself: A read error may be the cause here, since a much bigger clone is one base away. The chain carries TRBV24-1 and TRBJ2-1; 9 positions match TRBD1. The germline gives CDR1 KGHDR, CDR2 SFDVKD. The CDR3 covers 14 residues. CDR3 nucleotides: TGTGCCGCCAGTAGGGGACAGGGCTACAATGAGCAGTTCTTC. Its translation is CAASRGQGYNEQFF.

The CDR3 spells CATDMTVRAFF. CDR3 DNA sequence: TGTGCCACCGACATGACAGTCCGAGCTTTCTTT. This chain uses TRBV6-2 or TRBV6-3 with TRBJ1-1; D possibly corresponds to TRBD1 (5 bases). CDR3 size: 11 residues. The ends were cut back, 10 bases at V and 10 bases at J, with 16 bases in the middle. Germline values: CDR1 MNHEY, CDR2 SVGEGT.

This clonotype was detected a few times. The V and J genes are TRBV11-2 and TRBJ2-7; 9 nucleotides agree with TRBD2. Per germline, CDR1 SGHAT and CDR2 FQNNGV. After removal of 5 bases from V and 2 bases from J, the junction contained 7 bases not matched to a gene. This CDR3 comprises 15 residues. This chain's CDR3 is CASSRGGGVTYEQYF. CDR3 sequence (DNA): TGTGCCAGCAGCCGCGGGGGGGGAGTTACCTACGAGCAGTACTTC.

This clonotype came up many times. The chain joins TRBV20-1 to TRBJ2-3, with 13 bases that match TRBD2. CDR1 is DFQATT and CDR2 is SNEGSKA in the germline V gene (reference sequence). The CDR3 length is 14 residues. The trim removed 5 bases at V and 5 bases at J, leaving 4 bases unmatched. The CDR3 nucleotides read TGCAGTGCTTCTGGACTAGCGGGGGTAGATACGCAGTATTTT. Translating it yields CSASGLAGVDTQYF.

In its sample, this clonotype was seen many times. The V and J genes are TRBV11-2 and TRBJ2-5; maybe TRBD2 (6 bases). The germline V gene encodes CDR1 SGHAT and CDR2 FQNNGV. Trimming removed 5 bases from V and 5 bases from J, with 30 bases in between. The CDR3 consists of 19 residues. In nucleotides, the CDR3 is TGTGCCAGCAGCCCCCGGGGGAATAGCGAGGGAGAAACGGGGGAGACCCAGTACTTC. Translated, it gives CASSPRGNSEGETGETQYF.

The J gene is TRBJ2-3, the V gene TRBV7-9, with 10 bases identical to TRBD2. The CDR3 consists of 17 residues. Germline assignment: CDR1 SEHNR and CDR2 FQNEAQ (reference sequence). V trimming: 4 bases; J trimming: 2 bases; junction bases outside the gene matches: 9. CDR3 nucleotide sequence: TGTGCCAGCAGCTCGAAGTCCGGGACTAGCGCCACAGATACGCAGTATTTT. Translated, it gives CASSSKSGTSATDTQYF.

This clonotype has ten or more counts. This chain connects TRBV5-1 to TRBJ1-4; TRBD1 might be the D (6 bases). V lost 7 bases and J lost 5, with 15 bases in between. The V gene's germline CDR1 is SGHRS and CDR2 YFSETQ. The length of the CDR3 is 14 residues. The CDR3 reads CASGQMDGNEKLFF. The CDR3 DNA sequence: TGCGCCAGCGGACAGATGGACGGAAATGAAAAACTGTTTTTT.

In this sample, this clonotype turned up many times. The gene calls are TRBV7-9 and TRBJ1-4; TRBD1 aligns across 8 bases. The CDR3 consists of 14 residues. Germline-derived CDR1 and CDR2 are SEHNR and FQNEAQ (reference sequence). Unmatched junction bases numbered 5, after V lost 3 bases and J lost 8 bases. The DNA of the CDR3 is TGTGCCAGCAGCTTTCGGACAGGGAGCGAAAAACTGTTTTTT. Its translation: CASSFRTGSEKLFF.

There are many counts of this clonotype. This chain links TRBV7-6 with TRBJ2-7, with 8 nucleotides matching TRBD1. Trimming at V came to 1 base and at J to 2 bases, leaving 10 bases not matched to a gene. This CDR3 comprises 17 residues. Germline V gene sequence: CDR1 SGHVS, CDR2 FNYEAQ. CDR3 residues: CASSLVAIGQGPYEQYF. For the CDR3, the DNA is TGTGCCAGCAGCTTAGTGGCGATAGGACAGGGTCCCTACGAGCAGTACTTC.

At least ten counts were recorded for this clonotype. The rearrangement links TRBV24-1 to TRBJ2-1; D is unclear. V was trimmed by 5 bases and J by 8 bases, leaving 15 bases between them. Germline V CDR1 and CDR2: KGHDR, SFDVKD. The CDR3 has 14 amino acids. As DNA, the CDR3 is TGTGCCACCAGTGGCTCCTCGCTACAAGATGAGCAGTTCTTC. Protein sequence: CATSGSSLQDEQFF.

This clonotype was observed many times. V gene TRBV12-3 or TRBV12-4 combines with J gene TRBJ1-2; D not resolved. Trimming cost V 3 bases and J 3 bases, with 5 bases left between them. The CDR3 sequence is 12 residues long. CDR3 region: CASSLMHYGYTF. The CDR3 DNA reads TGTGCCAGCAGTTTGATGCACTATGGCTACACCTTC.

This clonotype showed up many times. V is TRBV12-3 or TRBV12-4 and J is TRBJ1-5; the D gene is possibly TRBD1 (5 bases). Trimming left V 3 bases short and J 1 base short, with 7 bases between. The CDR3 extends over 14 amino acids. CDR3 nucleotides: TGTGCCAGCAGTTTTGGACACAGCAATCAGCCCCAGCATTTT. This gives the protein CASSFGHSNQPQHF.

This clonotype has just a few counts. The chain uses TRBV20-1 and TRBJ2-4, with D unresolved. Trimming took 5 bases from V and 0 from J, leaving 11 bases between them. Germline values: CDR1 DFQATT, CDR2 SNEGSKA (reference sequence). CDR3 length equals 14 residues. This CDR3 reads CSAVDTLAKNIQYF. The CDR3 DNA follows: TGCAGTGCTGTCGATACATTAGCCAAAAACATTCAGTACTTC.

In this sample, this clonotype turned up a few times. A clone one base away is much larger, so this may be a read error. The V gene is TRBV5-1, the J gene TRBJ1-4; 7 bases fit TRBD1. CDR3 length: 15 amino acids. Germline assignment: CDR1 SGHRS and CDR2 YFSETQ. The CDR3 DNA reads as TGCGCCAACAGCACCGACAGGGCAGTGGGTGAAAAACTGTTTTTT. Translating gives CANSTDRAVGEKLFF. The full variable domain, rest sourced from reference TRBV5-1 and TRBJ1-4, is KAGVTQTPRYLIKTRGQQVTLSCSPISGHRSVSWYQQTPGQGLQFLFEYFSETQRNKGNFPGRFSGRQFSNSRSEMNVSTLELGDSALYLCANSTDRAVGEKLFFGSGTQLSVL.

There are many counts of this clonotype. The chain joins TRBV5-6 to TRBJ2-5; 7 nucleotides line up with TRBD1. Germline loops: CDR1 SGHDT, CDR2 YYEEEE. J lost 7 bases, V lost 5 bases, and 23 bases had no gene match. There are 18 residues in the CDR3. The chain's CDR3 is CASSQGSLTGLIIRTQYF. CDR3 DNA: TGTGCCAGCAGTCAGGGGTCCCTGACAGGGTTGATTATTCGGACCCAGTACTTC.

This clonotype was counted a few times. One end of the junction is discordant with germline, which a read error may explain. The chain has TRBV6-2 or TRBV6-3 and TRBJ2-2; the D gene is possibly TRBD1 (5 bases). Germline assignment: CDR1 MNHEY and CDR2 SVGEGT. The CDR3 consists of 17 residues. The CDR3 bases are TGTGCCAGCAGTTACGGTACGACAGTCTCGAACACCTGGGAGCTGTTTTTT. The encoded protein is CASSYGTTVSNTWELFF.